Reported below is one TCR beta chain. Original processing methods: Nucleated cell counts were estimated from reference gene primer amplification. The method was immunoSEQ multiplex PCR; TCRdb's version includes in-frame clones alone and lacks a portion of them. V and J calls and clone size are copied from that table; D and trimming were computed from the DNA. In the table there are 88,000 or so clones, roughly 80% of which are singletons. The source of the sample is a study of blood T cell repertoires in COVID-19. At the level of the study: Sources were T cells, B-cell-depleted T cells, or PBMCs; the material itself was cDNA or gDNA.

CDR3 size: 16 residues. Per the germline V gene, CDR1 is KGHSH and CDR2 is LQKENI. V lost 6 bases to trimming and J lost 1 base; unmatched junction nucleotides: 7. The sequence derives from a human donor in a cohort sampled during active COVID-19. The V and J genes are TRBV18 and TRBJ2-2; 8 bases align to TRBD1. Sample: peripheral blood. The CDR3 reads CASSPPGQENTGELFF. In nucleotides, the CDR3 is TGTGCCAGCTCGCCGCCGGGACAGGAGAACACCGGGGAGCTGTTTTTT.